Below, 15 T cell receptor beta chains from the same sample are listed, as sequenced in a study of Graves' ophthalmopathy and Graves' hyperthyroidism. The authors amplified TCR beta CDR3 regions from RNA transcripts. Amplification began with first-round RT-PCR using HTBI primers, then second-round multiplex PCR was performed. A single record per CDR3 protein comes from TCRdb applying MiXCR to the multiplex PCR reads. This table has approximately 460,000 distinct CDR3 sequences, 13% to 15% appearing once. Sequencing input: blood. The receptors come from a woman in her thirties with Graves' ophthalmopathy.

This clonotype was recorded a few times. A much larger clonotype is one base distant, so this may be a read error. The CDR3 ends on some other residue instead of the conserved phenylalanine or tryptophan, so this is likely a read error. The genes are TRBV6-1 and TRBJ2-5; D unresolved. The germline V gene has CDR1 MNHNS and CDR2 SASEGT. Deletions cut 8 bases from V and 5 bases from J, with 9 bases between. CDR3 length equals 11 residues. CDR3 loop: CASLFWETQYL. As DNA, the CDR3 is TGTGCCAGCCTATTCTGGGAGACCCAGTACCTC.

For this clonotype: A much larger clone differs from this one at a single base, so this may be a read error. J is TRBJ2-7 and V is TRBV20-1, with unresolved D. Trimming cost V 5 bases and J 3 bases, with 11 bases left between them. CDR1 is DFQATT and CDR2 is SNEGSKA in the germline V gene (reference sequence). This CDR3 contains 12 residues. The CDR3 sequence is CSALSQDYEQYF. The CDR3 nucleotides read TGCAGTGCTCTAAGTCAGGACTACGAGCAGTACTTC.

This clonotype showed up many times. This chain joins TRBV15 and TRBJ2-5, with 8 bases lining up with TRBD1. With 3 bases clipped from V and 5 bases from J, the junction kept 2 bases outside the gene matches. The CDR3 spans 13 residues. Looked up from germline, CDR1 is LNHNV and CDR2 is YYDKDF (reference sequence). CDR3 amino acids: CATSRGQAETQYF. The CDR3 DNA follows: TGTGCCACCAGCAGGGGACAGGCGGAGACCCAGTACTTC.

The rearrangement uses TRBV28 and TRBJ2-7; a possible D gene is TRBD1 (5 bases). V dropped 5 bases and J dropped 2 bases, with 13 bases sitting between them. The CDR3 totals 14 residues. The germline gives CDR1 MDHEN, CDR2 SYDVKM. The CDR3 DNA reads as TGTGCCAGCAGTCCACCGACAGCTACCTACGAGCAGTACTTC. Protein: CASSPPTATYEQYF.

The CDR3 nucleotides read TGTGCCAGCAGTTTTGGGGAAGGGACCTATAATTCACCCCTCCACTTT. Translation: CASSFGEGTYNSPLHF. The rearrangement uses TRBV28 and TRBJ1-6; D remains unclear. Germline V gives CDR1 MDHEN, CDR2 SYDVKM. V was pared by 3 bases and J by 2 bases, with 11 bases between. CDR3 length: 16 amino acids. The variable domain in full, with the rest retrieved from reference TRBV28 and TRBJ1-6, is DVKVTQSSRYLVKRTGEKVFLECVQDMDHENMFWYRQDPGLGLRLIYFSYDVKMKEKGDIPEGYSVSREKKERFSLILESASTNQTSMYLCASSFGEGTYNSPLHFGNGTRLTVT.

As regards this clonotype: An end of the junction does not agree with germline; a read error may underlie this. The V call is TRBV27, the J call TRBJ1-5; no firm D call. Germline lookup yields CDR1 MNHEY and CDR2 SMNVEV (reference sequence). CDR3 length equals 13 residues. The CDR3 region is CACRRTSNQPQHF. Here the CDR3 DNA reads TGTGCCTGCAGGCGCACGAGCAATCAGCCCCAGCATTTT.

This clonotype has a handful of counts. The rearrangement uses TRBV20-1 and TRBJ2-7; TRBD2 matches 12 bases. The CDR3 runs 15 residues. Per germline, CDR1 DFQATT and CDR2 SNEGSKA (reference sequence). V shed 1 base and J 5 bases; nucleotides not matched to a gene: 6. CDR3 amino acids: CSARATSGSIDEQYF. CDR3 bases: TGCAGTGCTAGAGCGACTAGCGGGAGTATCGACGAGCAGTACTTC.

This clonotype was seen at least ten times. CDR3 protein: CANPKGGVQGTEAFF. Here the CDR3 DNA reads TGTGCCAACCCCAAGGGAGGCGTTCAGGGCACTGAAGCTTTCTTT. This chain joins TRBV2 and TRBJ1-1; tentatively, D is TRBD1 (5 bases). The CDR3 totals 15 residues. Germline V gene data show CDR1 as SNHLY and CDR2 as FYNNEI. V lost 10 bases to trimming and J lost 4 bases, with 22 bases between them.

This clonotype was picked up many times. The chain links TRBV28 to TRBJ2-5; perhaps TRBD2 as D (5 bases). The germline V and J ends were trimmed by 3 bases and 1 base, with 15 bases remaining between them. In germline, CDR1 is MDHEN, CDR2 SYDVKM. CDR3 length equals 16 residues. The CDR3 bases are TGTGCCAGCAGTTTGGGTCGGGCAGGAGGCCAAGAGACCCAGTACTTC. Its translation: CASSLGRAGGQETQYF.

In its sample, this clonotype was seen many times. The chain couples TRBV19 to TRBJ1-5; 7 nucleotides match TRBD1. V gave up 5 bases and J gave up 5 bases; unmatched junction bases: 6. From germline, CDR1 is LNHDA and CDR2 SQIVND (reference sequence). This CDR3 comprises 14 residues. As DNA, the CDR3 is TGTGCCAGTAGTCCCTACAGGGGCGATCAGCCCCAGCATTTT. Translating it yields CASSPYRGDQPQHF.

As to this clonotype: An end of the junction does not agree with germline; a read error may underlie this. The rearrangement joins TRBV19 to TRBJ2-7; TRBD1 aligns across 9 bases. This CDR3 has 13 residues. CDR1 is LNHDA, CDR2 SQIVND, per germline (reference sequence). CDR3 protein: CASSPGTGPDRNF. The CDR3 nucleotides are TGTGCCAGTAGTCCCGGGACAGGGCCGGACCGTAACTTC.

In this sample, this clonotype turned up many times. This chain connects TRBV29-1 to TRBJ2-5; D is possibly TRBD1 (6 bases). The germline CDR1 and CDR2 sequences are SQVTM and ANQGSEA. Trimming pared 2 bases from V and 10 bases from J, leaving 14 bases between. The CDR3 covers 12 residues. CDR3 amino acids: CSVEIGPGDQYF. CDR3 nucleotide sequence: TGCAGCGTTGAAATAGGCCCAGGGGACCAGTACTTC.

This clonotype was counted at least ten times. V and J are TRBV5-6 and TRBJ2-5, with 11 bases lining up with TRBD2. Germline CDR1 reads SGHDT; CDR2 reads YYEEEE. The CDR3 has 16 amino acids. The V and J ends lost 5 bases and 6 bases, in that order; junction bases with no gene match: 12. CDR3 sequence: CASSLAGGMILKTQYF. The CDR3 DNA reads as TGTGCCAGCAGTTTAGCGGGGGGGATGATTCTGAAGACCCAGTACTTC.

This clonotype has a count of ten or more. The CDR3 loop reads CASSLQGHLNTEAFF. The DNA of the CDR3 is TGTGCCAGCAGTCTTCAGGGACACCTGAACACTGAAGCTTTCTTT. The rearrangement joins TRBV6-5 to TRBJ1-1; TRBD1 might be the D (6 bases). V lost 5 bases to trimming and J lost 0 bases, with 13 bases between them. CDR1 is MNHEY, CDR2 SVGAGI, per germline. This CDR3 spans 15 amino acids.

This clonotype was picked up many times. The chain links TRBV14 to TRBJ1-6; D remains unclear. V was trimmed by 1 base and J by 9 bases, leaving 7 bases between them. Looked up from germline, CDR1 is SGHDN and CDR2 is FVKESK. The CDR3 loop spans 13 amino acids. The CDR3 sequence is CASSQAGTSPLHF. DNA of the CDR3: TGTGCCAGCAGCCAAGCGGGAACTTCACCCCTCCACTTT.